The 3 T cell receptor beta chains in this list originate from one sample, sequenced in a study of blood T cell repertoires in COVID-19. The data were produced by immunoSEQ multiplex PCR, yet TCRdb's version contains in-frame clones alone and is incomplete. The sample carries just over 650,000 clones, over 80% recorded once. Sequenced input: peripheral blood. The receptors shown here come from a woman under 30 with acute or convalescent COVID-19.

V usage is TRBV4-1 and J usage is TRBJ1-4; the D gene is possibly TRBD1 (5 bases). Germline values: CDR1 MGHRA, CDR2 YSYEKL. The length of the CDR3 is 14 residues. V dropped 7 bases and J dropped 6 bases, with 15 bases sitting between them. The CDR3 reads CASNRAGLDEKLFF. CDR3 coding DNA: TGCGCCAGCAACCGTGCAGGGCTGGATGAAAAACTGTTTTTT.

The chain combines TRBV6-5 with TRBJ2-7; 7 bases agree with TRBD2. CDR1 and CDR2 (germline): MNHEY, SVGAGI. The CDR3 is 13 residues long. This CDR3 reads CASRGGGAREQYF. CDR3 DNA: TGTGCTTCAAGGGGCGGGGGAGCACGCGAGCAGTACTTC.

The chain employs TRBV4-3 and TRBJ1-2; possibly TRBD1 for D (6 bases). This CDR3 is 15 amino acids long. V was cut by 0 bases and J by 8 bases, with 16 bases left in between. CDR1 is LGHNA, CDR2 YSLEER, per germline. This chain's CDR3 is CASSQERGTFIGYTF. The CDR3 DNA reads TGCGCCAGCAGCCAAGAAAGAGGGACATTCATAGGCTACACCTTC.